The clone carrying this T cell receptor (beta chain) was detected once. Its antigen is still unknown. This sample was taken from a study of T cell responses to AZD1222 COVID-19 vaccine. Here immunoSEQ multiplex PCR was the method, and the copy in TCRdb shows in-frame clones only, minus some. The sample contains about 100,000 clones, around 87% of which appear only once. In germline, CDR1 is SGHTA, CDR2 FQGNSA. The CDR3 runs 15 residues. Trimming took 4 bases from V and 5 from J, leaving 15 bases between them. Study-wide points: The number of AZD1222 recipients seropositive at baseline was only five or six. Spike-spanning, vaccine-associated CD4 TCRs were dominant at 160-218 and 743-854. After two AZD1222 doses, spike-specific TCR breadth and depth rose versus day 0. After the peak T cell response, and only then, were repertoires sampled.

This receptor was taken from an adult in good health. The rearrangement joins TRBV7-2 to TRBJ1-5; no firm D call. Material: peripheral blood, obtained on day 0 of MenACWY control vaccination. The CDR3, as DNA: TGTGCCAGCAGCTCCGAGGGCTTCGGGCATCAGCCCCAGCATTTT. Its translation is CASSSEGFGHQPQHF.